Included here is one TCR beta chain sequence, with context. This entry comes from a study of T cell responses to AZD1222 COVID-19 vaccine. The CDR3 is made up of 16 amino acids. Per the germline V gene, CDR1 is KGHSH and CDR2 is LQKENI. Trimming cost V 3 bases and J 1 base; bases outside gene matches: 6. The data were produced by immunoSEQ multiplex PCR, yet TCRdb's version contains in-frame clones alone and is incomplete. In the table there are 95,000 to 130,000 clones, about 91% of which are singletons. The chain recombines TRBV18 with TRBJ1-5; 7 positions agree with TRBD1. The input for sequencing was peripheral blood, taken 28 days after the second AZD1222 dose. The source of this sequence is an adult who received the AZD1222 COVID-19 vaccine. CDR3 region: CASSPQQGSSNQPQHF. The CDR3 DNA sequence: TGTGCCAGCTCACCTCAACAGGGGTCGAGCAATCAGCCCCAGCATTTT.